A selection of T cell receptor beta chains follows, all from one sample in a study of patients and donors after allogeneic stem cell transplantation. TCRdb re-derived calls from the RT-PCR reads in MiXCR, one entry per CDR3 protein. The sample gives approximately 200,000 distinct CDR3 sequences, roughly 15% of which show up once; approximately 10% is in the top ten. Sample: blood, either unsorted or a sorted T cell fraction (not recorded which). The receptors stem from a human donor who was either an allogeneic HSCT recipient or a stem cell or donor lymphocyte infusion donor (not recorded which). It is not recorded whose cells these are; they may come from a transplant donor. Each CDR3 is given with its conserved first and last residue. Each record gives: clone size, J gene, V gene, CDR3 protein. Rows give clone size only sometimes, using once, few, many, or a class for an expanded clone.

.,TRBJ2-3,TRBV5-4,CASSHTRGALTDTQYF
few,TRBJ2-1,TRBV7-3,CASSFQGAVYNEQFF
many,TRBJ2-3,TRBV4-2,CASSQTSGGHTDTQYF
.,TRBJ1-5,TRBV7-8,CASSLGGGDQPQHF
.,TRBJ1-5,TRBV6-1,CASSEVGQNQPQHF
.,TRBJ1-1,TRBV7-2,CASSPMVAGGTEAFF
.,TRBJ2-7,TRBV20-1,CSASPGTYDSYEQYF
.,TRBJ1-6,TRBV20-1,CSARETENSPLHF
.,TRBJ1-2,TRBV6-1,CASSNSGTDNYGYTF
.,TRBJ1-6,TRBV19,CASSLDRRTNSPLHF
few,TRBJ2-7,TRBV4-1,CASSQATGLYEQYF
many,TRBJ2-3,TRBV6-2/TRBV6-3,CASSYLAAGGPDTQYF
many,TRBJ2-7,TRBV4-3,CASSRLYRGGSYEQYF
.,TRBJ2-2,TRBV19,CASVKVPNTGELFF
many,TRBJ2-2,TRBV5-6,CASSATGWGASGELFF
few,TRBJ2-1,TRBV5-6,CASKNWGTYSNEQFF
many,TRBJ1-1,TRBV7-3,CASSPRRTTEAFF
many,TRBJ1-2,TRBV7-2,CASSSDRANYGYTF
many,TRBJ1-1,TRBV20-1,CSARDWQTNTEAFF
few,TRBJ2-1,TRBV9,CASSVVPTGGPKSEQFF
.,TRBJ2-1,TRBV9,CASSARNNEQFF
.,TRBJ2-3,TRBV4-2,CASSQLGAGTDTQYF
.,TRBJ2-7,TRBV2,CASSERLEQYF
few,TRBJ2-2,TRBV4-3,CASSYKGGRTGELFF
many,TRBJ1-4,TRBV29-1,CSVGDTNEKLFF
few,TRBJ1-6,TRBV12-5,CASGLVRDNSPLHF
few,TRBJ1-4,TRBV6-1,CASSDGRPNEKLFF
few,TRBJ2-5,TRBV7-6,CASSLVSGNQETQYF
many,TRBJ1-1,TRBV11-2,CASSQRRRGDTEAFF
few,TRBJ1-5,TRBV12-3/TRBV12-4,CASSSGGQPQHF
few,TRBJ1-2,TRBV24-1,CATSDHAVAGYTF
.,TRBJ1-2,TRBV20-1,CSARDSGGSNYGYTF
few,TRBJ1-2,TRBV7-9,CASSPTGASYGYTF
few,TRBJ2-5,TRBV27,CASTKVTGGAETQYF
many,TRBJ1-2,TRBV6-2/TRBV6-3,CASSGTGIGGYTF
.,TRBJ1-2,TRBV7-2,CASSFARRDGYTF
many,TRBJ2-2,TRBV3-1,CASSQGDHGELFF
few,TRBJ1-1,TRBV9,CASSVLGGNTEAFF
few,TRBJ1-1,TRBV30,CALQGDRGRRAFF
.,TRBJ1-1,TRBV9,CASRPRGSFEAFF
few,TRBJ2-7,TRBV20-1,CSAKTSGNSYEQYF
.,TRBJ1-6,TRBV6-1,CAVQGDSYNSPLHF
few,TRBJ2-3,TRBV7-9,CASSRGEKRGLFHTQYF